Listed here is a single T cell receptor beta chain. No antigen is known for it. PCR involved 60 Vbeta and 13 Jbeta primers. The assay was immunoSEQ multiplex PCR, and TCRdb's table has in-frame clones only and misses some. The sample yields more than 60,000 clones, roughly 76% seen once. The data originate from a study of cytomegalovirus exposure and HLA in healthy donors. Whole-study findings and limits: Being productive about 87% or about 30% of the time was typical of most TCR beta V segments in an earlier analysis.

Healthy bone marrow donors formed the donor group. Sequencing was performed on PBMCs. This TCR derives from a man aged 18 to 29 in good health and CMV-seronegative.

CDR3 coding DNA: TGTGCCAGCAAAACTGGTAGCGGGGGGACCGGGGAGCTGTTTTTT. Protein product: CASKTGSGGTGELFF. The chain joins TRBV2 to TRBJ2-2; the match to TRBD2 covers 10 bases. V lost 7 bases, J lost 5 bases, and 7 bases stayed unmatched. This CDR3 has 15 amino acids. Germline V lookup: CDR1 SNHLY, CDR2 FYNNEI.